This is a list of T cell receptor beta chains from one sample in a study of blood T cell repertoires in COVID-19. Data came from immunoSEQ multiplex PCR; TCRdb stores just in-frame clones and leaves some out. The table records about 100,000 clones, about three quarters of them present only once. The source material was peripheral blood. These TCRs come from an elderly man with acute or convalescent COVID-19. Both conserved end residues are part of each CDR3. A D gene is named only where the DNA matches it firmly. The listing skips clone size in some rows; elsewhere it reads once, few, many or a size class.

V: TRBV10-3
size: .
D: .
J: TRBJ2-2
DNA: TGTGCCATCAGTTACCTAGGGGTTACCCCGGACACCGGGGAGCTGTTTTTT
CDR3: CAISYLGVTPDTGELFF

V: TRBV29-1
size: .
D: TRBD1
J: TRBJ1-2
DNA: TGCAGCGTTGGGCAGGGGGAGTATGGCTACACCTTC
CDR3: CSVGQGEYGYTF

V: TRBV18
size: .
D: .
J: TRBJ1-2
DNA: TGTGCCAGCTCACCAACACAAGCTAACTATGGCTACACCTTC
CDR3: CASSPTQANYGYTF

V: TRBV28
size: .
D: .
J: TRBJ1-3
DNA: TGTGCCAGCAGTTTGGGCAGCTCTGGAAACACCATATATTTT
CDR3: CASSLGSSGNTIYF

V: TRBV4-3
size: .
D: .
J: TRBJ1-2
DNA: TGCGCCAGCAGCCAAGAATTAGGGGAGGCCTATGGCTACACCTTC
CDR3: CASSQELGEAYGYTF

V: TRBV6-1
size: few
D: .
J: TRBJ2-7
DNA: TGTGCCAGCAGCCGGCAGGTGGGCCTGTACTACGAGCAGTACTTC
CDR3: CASSRQVGLYYEQYF

V: TRBV6-4
size: .
D: TRBD2
J: TRBJ2-3
DNA: TGTGCCAGCAAGGAGCGGGAGGGCCCGAATACGCAGTATTTT
CDR3: CASKEREGPNTQYF

V: TRBV9
size: .
D: .
J: TRBJ2-5
DNA: TGTGCCAGCAGCGTAGCGGGAAGTCTGGGAGAGACCCAGTACTTC
CDR3: CASSVAGSLGETQYF

V: TRBV20-1
size: .
D: .
J: TRBJ2-1
DNA: TGCAGTGCTAGTAGGGGTGGCGATGAGCAGTTCTTC
CDR3: CSASRGGDEQFF

V: TRBV7-6
size: .
D: .
J: TRBJ2-2
DNA: TGTGCCAGCAGCTCCCGGACAAGGAACACCGGGGAGCTGTTTTTT
CDR3: CASSSRTRNTGELFF

V: TRBV19
size: once
D: TRBD1
J: TRBJ1-2
DNA: TGTGCCAGTAGTACTCGGGACAGGGTTGGTGGCTACACCTTC
CDR3: CASSTRDRVGGYTF

V: TRBV7-2
size: many
D: TRBD1
J: TRBJ2-5
DNA: TGTGCCAGCAGCCAACAGGGGGCGAGGGAGACCCAGTACTTC
CDR3: CASSQQGARETQYF

V: TRBV9
size: few
D: .
J: TRBJ2-2
DNA: TGTGCCAGCAGCGTAGTTGGACTTCCCACCGGGGAGCTGTTTTTT
CDR3: CASSVVGLPTGELFF

V: TRBV27
size: few
D: TRBD1
J: TRBJ2-3
DNA: TGTGCCAGCAGTTTACCGGGACAGGTCACAGATACGCAGTATTTT
CDR3: CASSLPGQVTDTQYF

V: TRBV28
size: .
D: TRBD1
J: TRBJ1-4
DNA: TGTGCCAGCAGCTCCGTTGACAGGGAAGGGACGCGTGGGGAAAAACTGTTTTTT
CDR3: CASSSVDREGTRGEKLFF

V: TRBV28
size: .
D: TRBD1
J: TRBJ2-7
DNA: TGTGCCAGCAGTCCCCTAGGACAGGGGTGGACCTACGAGCAGTACTTC
CDR3: CASSPLGQGWTYEQYF

V: TRBV19
size: .
D: .
J: TRBJ1-5
DNA: TGTGCCAGTAGCGACAATAATCAGCCCCAGCATTTT
CDR3: CASSDNNQPQHF

V: TRBV7-2
size: few
D: .
J: TRBJ2-7
DNA: TGTGCCAGCAGCCCTCCGAGCTACGAGCAGTACTTC
CDR3: CASSPPSYEQYF

V: TRBV18
size: .
D: TRBD2
J: TRBJ2-7
DNA: TGTGCCAGCTCACCAGGCGCTAGCGGGGCCTACGAGCAGTACTTC
CDR3: CASSPGASGAYEQYF

V: TRBV19
size: .
D: TRBD2
J: TRBJ2-1
DNA: TGTGCCAGTAGTATGAGACTAGCTGAAAGCTCCTACAATGAGCAGTTCTTC
CDR3: CASSMRLAESSYNEQFF

V: TRBV18
size: .
D: TRBD1
J: TRBJ1-6
DNA: TGTGCCAGCTCGACAGGGTATAGATCACCCCTCCACTTT
CDR3: CASSTGYRSPLHF

V: TRBV19
size: .
D: TRBD2
J: TRBJ2-5
DNA: TGTGCCAGTAGTCCCTTGGGACTAGCGGGAGGGGTAGAGACCCAGTACTTC
CDR3: CASSPLGLAGGVETQYF

V: TRBV19
size: .
D: TRBD2
J: TRBJ2-1
DNA: TGTGCCAGTAGTACGCCACTAGCGGGAGGTCACAATGAGCAGTTCTTC
CDR3: CASSTPLAGGHNEQFF

V: TRBV24-1
size: .
D: .
J: TRBJ2-3
DNA: TGTGCCACCAGTGATTTGCACACAGATACGCAGTATTTT
CDR3: CATSDLHTDTQYF

V: TRBV5-1
size: .
D: .
J: TRBJ2-3
DNA: TGCGCCAGCAGCTTCATCCAGGGTGCGGATACGCAGTATTTT
CDR3: CASSFIQGADTQYF

V: TRBV5-6
size: .
D: TRBD2
J: TRBJ2-3
DNA: TGTGCCAGCAGCTCGCTCCCCAGCGGGAACACAGATACGCAGTATTTT
CDR3: CASSSLPSGNTDTQYF

V: TRBV13
size: .
D: TRBD1
J: TRBJ1-5
DNA: TGTGCCAGCAGCTTAGCCCCGGGACAGGGGGGTTTGGGCAATCAGCCCCAGCATTTT
CDR3: CASSLAPGQGGLGNQPQHF

V: TRBV30
size: few
D: .
J: TRBJ1-5
DNA: TGTGCCTGGGGGAAAGGGGATGAACAGCCCCAGCATTTT
CDR3: CAWGKGDEQPQHF

V: TRBV29-1
size: .
D: .
J: TRBJ2-2
DNA: TGCGGAGCCATCGGGGACTCTCATCGGGGGGAGCTGTTTTTT
CDR3: CGAIGDSHRGELFF

V: TRBV28
size: .
D: TRBD2
J: TRBJ2-4
DNA: TGTGCCAGCAGTTTATGGTTACTAGCGGGAGATCCCCTAACCAAAAACATTCAGTACTTC
CDR3: CASSLWLLAGDPLTKNIQYF

V: TRBV13
size: .
D: TRBD1
J: TRBJ2-3
DNA: TGTGCCAGCAGCAGGGACAGGGGTATCACAGATACGCAGTATTTT
CDR3: CASSRDRGITDTQYF

V: TRBV10-3
size: .
D: TRBD1
J: TRBJ2-2
DNA: TGTGCCATCAGTGCCGCAGGGGGCGGGGAGCTGTTTTTT
CDR3: CAISAAGGGELFF

V: TRBV6-5
size: .
D: .
J: TRBJ1-6
DNA: TGTGCCAGCAGGGGACTACACTCACAAGAGACACCCCTCCACTTT
CDR3: CASRGLHSQETPLHF

V: TRBV7-2
size: few
D: TRBD1
J: TRBJ1-2
DNA: TGTGCCAGCAGCTTAGGATCAGGGGGCTATGGCTACACCTTC
CDR3: CASSLGSGGYGYTF

V: TRBV4-1
size: .
D: .
J: TRBJ1-5
DNA: TGCGCCAGCAGCCAGGGTCGGGGGGGAGGACAGCCCCAGCATTTT
CDR3: CASSQGRGGGQPQHF

V: TRBV7-3
size: .
D: .
J: TRBJ1-1
DNA: TGTGCCAGCAGTACAGACAGGAACACTGAAGCTTTCTTT
CDR3: CASSTDRNTEAFF

V: TRBV7-6
size: .
D: TRBD2
J: TRBJ2-1
DNA: TGTGCCAGCAGCTCCTGGACTAGCGGGACGGTTGAGCAGTTCTTC
CDR3: CASSSWTSGTVEQFF

V: TRBV7-9
size: .
D: .
J: TRBJ1-1
DNA: TGTGCCAGCAGCTTGACGGCGGCTGAAGCTTTCTTT
CDR3: CASSLTAAEAFF

V: TRBV7-9
size: .
D: .
J: TRBJ2-1
DNA: TGTGCCAGCAGCTTGACAGCCCCCGGTGAGCAGTTCTTC
CDR3: CASSLTAPGEQFF

V: TRBV27
size: .
D: .
J: TRBJ1-4
DNA: TGTGCCAGCAGTTCGCGACAGGCATTTAATGAAAAACTGTTTTTT
CDR3: CASSSRQAFNEKLFF

V: TRBV28
size: .
D: .
J: TRBJ1-1
DNA: TGTGCCAGCAGTTTCCGGCAGGCTCTGAACACTGAAGCTTTCTTT
CDR3: CASSFRQALNTEAFF

V: TRBV5-6
size: .
D: TRBD1
J: TRBJ1-5
DNA: TGTGCCAGCAACTACAGGGGAAGCAATCAGCCCCAGCATTTT
CDR3: CASNYRGSNQPQHF

V: TRBV27
size: .
D: TRBD1
J: TRBJ1-6
DNA: TGTGCCAGCAGCCCGGACAGGGGGCCTTCACCCCTCCACTTT
CDR3: CASSPDRGPSPLHF

V: TRBV5-4
size: .
D: .
J: TRBJ2-2
DNA: TGTGCCAGCAGCTTCGGGTCGACTTTCACCGGGGAGCTGTTTTTT
CDR3: CASSFGSTFTGELFF

V: TRBV6-5
size: .
D: .
J: TRBJ1-3
DNA: TGTGCCAGCCAGTCTGGAAACACCATATATTTT
CDR3: CASQSGNTIYF

V: TRBV30
size: .
D: TRBD1
J: TRBJ1-1
DNA: TGTGCCTGGAGTCCCCGGGACAGCTATTTGAACACTGAAGCTTTCTTT
CDR3: CAWSPRDSYLNTEAFF

V: TRBV10-3
size: .
D: .
J: TRBJ1-1
DNA: TGTGCCATCAGTGAGTCGCCGGGTTGGACTGAAGCTTTCTTT
CDR3: CAISESPGWTEAFF

V: TRBV3-1/TRBV3-2
size: .
D: .
J: TRBJ2-7
DNA: TGTGCCAGCAGCCAAGGAGCGACTTCGGAGCAGTACTTC
CDR3: CASSQGATSEQYF